Included here is one T cell receptor (beta chain) sequence, with context. The data are from a study of blood T cell repertoires in COVID-19. Study in general: COVID-19 samples, acute and convalescent, were from the United States, Italy and Spain. In each case, the material was cDNA or gDNA derived from T cells, B-cell-depleted T cells, or PBMCs.

As processed by the authors: How many nucleated cells were present was estimated from reference gene primer amplification. Clones were sequenced by immunoSEQ multiplex PCR, and TCRdb holds only the in-frame ones, with some missing. The V and J calls and the clone size are those of that table, but D and trimming were determined from the DNA. Here the sample spans some 240,000 clones, approximately 88% being singletons. Unmatched junction bases numbered 4, after V lost 6 bases and J lost 1 base. Germline assignment: CDR1 SNHLY and CDR2 FYNNEI. The CDR3 contains 16 residues. Sequencing was carried out using peripheral blood. This chain uses TRBV2 with TRBJ2-2; 11 bases are a match to TRBD2. This clonotype originated in a woman in her sixties or seventies with COVID-19, enrolled during active disease. CDR3 amino acids: CASRALAGGNTGELFF. Written as DNA, the CDR3 is TGTGCCAGCAGAGCCCTAGCGGGAGGGAACACCGGGGAGCTGTTTTTT.